Shown below are 28 T cell receptor beta chains from a single sample sequenced in a study of cytomegalovirus exposure and HLA in healthy donors. The PCR was carried out with 60 Vbeta primers and 13 Jbeta primers. Produced via immunoSEQ multiplex PCR; TCRdb's table is partial and in-frame only. The table includes more than 150,000 clones, 84% detected once. Specimen: PBMCs. Receptors originate from a boy younger than 18 in good health and CMV-seronegative.

The chain employs TRBV11-2 and TRBJ1-1; possibly TRBD1 for D (5 bases). Trimming removed 6 bases from V and 0 bases from J, with 5 bases in between. Germline-derived CDR1 and CDR2 are SGHAT and FQNNGV. The CDR3 sequence is 12 residues long. The CDR3 here is CASRTVNTEAFF. CDR3 sequence (DNA): TGTGCCAGCAGGACAGTGAACACTGAAGCTTTCTTT. Full variable domain (remainder filled in from reference TRBV11-2 and TRBJ1-1): EAGVAQSPRYKIIEKRQSVAFWCNPISGHATLYWYQQILGQGPKLLIQFQNNGVVDDSQLPKDRFSAERLKGVDSTLKIQPAKLEDSAVYLCASRTVNTEAFFGQGTRLTVV.

The chain is built from TRBV11-1 and TRBJ1-6, with TRBD1 matching 7 bases. The germline gives CDR1 SGHAT, CDR2 FQDESV (reference sequence). This CDR3 is built from 12 residues. Losses at the gene ends were 5 bases for V and 11 bases for J; bases not matched to a gene: 3. DNA for the CDR3: TGTGCCAGCAGCCGCAGGGGGGCACCCCTCCACTTT. Protein product: CASSRRGAPLHF.

The chain joins TRBV6-7 to TRBJ2-5, with TRBD2 identical over 7 bases. The better agreement between TRBJ2-7 and the DNA end casts doubt on the J call. TRBV6-7 is designated an ORF whose function remains uncertain. The CDR3 has 14 amino acids. The CDR3 sequence: CASPGRDGAYEQYF. CDR3 nucleotides: TGTGCCAGCCCGGGGAGGGATGGAGCTTACGAGCAGTACTTC.

The J gene is TRBJ1-2, the V gene TRBV5-1; the match to TRBD1 covers 11 bases. Unmatched junction bases numbered 2, after V lost 5 bases and J lost 2 bases. The CDR3 is made up of 14 amino acids. Germline V gene data show CDR1 as SGHRS and CDR2 as YFSETQ. CDR3 in amino acids: CASSGTGGNYGYTF. The CDR3 nucleotides are TGCGCCAGCAGTGGGACAGGGGGGAACTATGGCTACACCTTC.

The V gene is TRBV30, the J gene TRBJ1-1; D is ambiguous. Per the germline V gene, CDR1 is GTSNPN and CDR2 is SVGIG (reference sequence). The V end was cut by 2 bases, the J end by 2 bases, with 15 bases between. The CDR3 has 15 amino acids. The CDR3 nucleotides are TGTGCCTGGAGTAACCCGGAGGAGGGCAACACTGAAGCTTTCTTT. It yields the protein CAWSNPEEGNTEAFF.

The J gene is TRBJ1-1, the V gene TRBV29-1; D ambiguous. Germline V lookup: CDR1 SQVTM, CDR2 ANQGSEA. V lost 6 bases and J 5 bases, leaving 10 bases between the germline ends. This CDR3 comprises 11 residues. In nucleotides, the CDR3 is TGCAGCGTCGTCACGGGGACTGAAGCTTTCTTT. Encoded protein: CSVVTGTEAFF. Complete variable domain (other parts from reference TRBV29-1 and TRBJ1-1): SAVISQKPSRDICQRGTSLTIQCQVDSQVTMMFWYRQQPGQSLTLIATANQGSEATYESGFVIDKFPISRPNLTFSTLTVSNMSPEDSSIYLCSVVTGTEAFFGQGTRLTVV.

This clone was counted once. The chain recombines TRBV5-1 with TRBJ2-3, with unresolved D. The V end was cut by 2 bases, the J end by 4 bases, with 8 bases between. Germline V gene sequence: CDR1 SGHRS, CDR2 YFSETQ. The CDR3 runs to 13 residues. CDR3 nucleotide sequence: TGCGCCAGCAGCTTATCCCCCGCAGATACGCAGTATTTT. Protein: CASSLSPADTQYF.

The chain recombines TRBV5-1 with TRBJ2-7; 9 positions agree with TRBD1. CDR3 length equals 13 residues. Germline V gene data show CDR1 as SGHRS and CDR2 as YFSETQ. The V gene end was trimmed by 3 bases and the J gene end by 4 bases; junction bases not matched to a gene: 2. The CDR3 nucleotides are TGCGCCAGCAGCTCGACAGGGGGGTACGAGCAGTACTTC. Protein product: CASSSTGGYEQYF.

This rearrangement joins TRBV12-5 to TRBJ1-5; TRBD1 might be the D (5 bases). The germline CDR1 and CDR2 sequences are LGHNT and FRNRAP. The CDR3 extends over 16 amino acids. Trimming left V 5 bases short and J 3 bases short, with 17 bases between. CDR3 amino acids: CASGPDRIGYNQPQHF. The CDR3 DNA sequence: TGTGCTAGTGGTCCCGACAGAATCGGGTACAATCAGCCCCAGCATTTT. Combining the CDR3 with reference TRBV12-5 and TRBJ1-5 gives the whole variable domain DARVTQTPRHKVTEMGQEVTMRCQPILGHNTVFWYRQTMMQGLELLAYFRNRAPLDDSGMPKDRFSAEMPDATLATLKIQPSEPRDSAVYFCASGPDRIGYNQPQHFGDGTRLSIL.

The rearrangement joins TRBV5-6 to TRBJ1-5, with TRBD1 as a possible D gene (5 bases). CDR1 is SGHDT and CDR2 is YYEEEE in the germline V gene. The CDR3 spans 19 residues. V lost 1 base and J lost 1, with 21 bases in between. This CDR3 is CASSLRPGWPGGSNQPQHF. The CDR3 coding sequence is TGTGCCAGCAGCTTGAGGCCGGGGTGGCCGGGGGGGAGCAATCAGCCCCAGCATTTT.

This rearrangement joins TRBV6-6 to TRBJ1-1; perhaps TRBD1 as D (5 bases). Germline CDR1 reads MNHNY; CDR2 reads SVGAGI (reference sequence). V dropped 5 bases and J dropped 1 base, with 8 bases sitting between them. The CDR3 totals 13 residues. The CDR3, as DNA: TGTGCCAGCAGTCTGACAGCGAACACTGAAGCTTTCTTT. This gives the protein CASSLTANTEAFF.

This clone was seen only once. This sequence joins TRBV25-1 and TRBJ2-3; D remains ambiguous. The CDR3 contains 16 residues. CDR1 and CDR2 (germline): MGHDK, SYGVNS. V lost 3 bases and J 0 bases, leaving 13 bases between the germline ends. CDR3 amino acids: CASSEGLGRSTDTQYF. CDR3 nucleotides: TGTGCCAGCAGTGAGGGCCTGGGCAGGAGCACAGATACGCAGTATTTT.

The chain carries TRBV5-6 and TRBJ2-7, with D hard to call. Per the germline V gene, CDR1 is SGHDT and CDR2 is YYEEEE. V lost 2 bases and J 2 bases, leaving 11 bases between the germline ends. The CDR3 extends over 14 amino acids. The CDR3 here is CASSFMAETYEQYF. The CDR3 coding sequence is TGTGCCAGCAGCTTCATGGCGGAGACCTACGAGCAGTACTTC.

The chain combines TRBV11-3 with TRBJ1-4; TRBD1 matches at 7 bases. Germline V CDR1 and CDR2: SGHNT, YENEEA. V lost 3 bases and J lost 4; bases outside the gene matches: 8. This CDR3 region has 16 residues. The CDR3 sequence is CASSLGGQSGNEKLFF. In nucleotides, the CDR3 is TGTGCCAGCAGCTTGGGGGGACAGTCTGGTAATGAAAAACTGTTTTTT.

This sequence joins TRBV6-6 and TRBJ1-2; possible D gene TRBD1, 6 bases. Germline values: CDR1 MNHNY, CDR2 SVGAGI (reference sequence). V was pared by 10 bases and J by 5 bases, with 14 bases between. The CDR3 runs 12 residues. CDR3 loop: CATGGGAYGYTF. The DNA for the CDR3 is TGTGCCACCGGAGGGGGGGCGTATGGCTACACCTTC.

V is TRBV14 and J is TRBJ1-4, with 7 bases lining up with TRBD1. V was pared by 1 base and J by 7 bases, with 6 bases of the junction left unmatched. The CDR3 is 15 residues long. Germline V gene data show CDR1 as SGHDN and CDR2 as FVKESK. CDR3 sequence (DNA): TGTGCCAGCAGCCAAGCGAGGGGGCTAGGTGAAAAACTGTTTTTT. Its translation: CASSQARGLGEKLFF.

This clone is a singleton in its sample. This rearrangement joins TRBV30 to TRBJ2-7; 8 nucleotides match TRBD2. The ends lost 1 base at V and 2 bases at J; junction bases unmatched: 4. CDR1 and CDR2 (germline): GTSNPN, SVGIG (reference sequence). The CDR3 runs to 14 residues. The DNA of the CDR3 is TGTGCCTGGAGTGAGCCGACTAGCGCCTACGAGCAGTACTTC. Translation: CAWSEPTSAYEQYF.

This clone was counted once. The chain couples TRBV5-4 to TRBJ2-1, with a weak D call TRBD2 (5 bases). The CDR3 is 14 residues long. Germline V gives CDR1 SGHNT, CDR2 YYREEE (reference sequence). Trimming stripped 5 bases from V and 2 bases from J, with 11 bases between. This chain's CDR3 is CASRQSGPYNEQFF. The CDR3 nucleotides read TGTGCCAGCAGGCAAAGCGGCCCCTACAATGAGCAGTTCTTC.

This chain links TRBV7-8 with TRBJ2-2, with 10 bases that match TRBD2. CDR3 length: 17 amino acids. Germline V gene sequence: CDR1 SGHVS, CDR2 FQNEAQ. V was pared by 4 bases and J by 8 bases, with 13 bases of the junction left unmatched. The CDR3 here is CASSSLAGCPPSGELFF. CDR3 bases: TGTGCCAGCAGCTCACTAGCGGGGTGTCCCCCGTCAGGGGAGCTGTTTTTT.

The chain employs TRBV7-9 and TRBJ2-5; 9 bases fit TRBD2. The CDR3 has 18 residues. Trimming cost V 1 base and J 4 bases; bases outside gene matches: 13. The germline V gene encodes CDR1 SEHNR and CDR2 FQNEAQ (reference sequence). The CDR3 sequence is CASSLVGAGGLARETQYF. CDR3 DNA: TGTGCCAGCAGCTTAGTTGGTGCCGGGGGACTAGCTCGAGAGACCCAGTACTTC.

The CDR3 bases are TGTGCCAGCAGCCAGGGACAGGGGGAGGTGGAAGAGACCCAGTACTTC. It codes for CASSQGQGEVEETQYF. V is TRBV4-2 and J is TRBJ2-5; 11 bases line up with TRBD1. CDR3 length: 16 amino acids. Per the germline V gene, CDR1 is LGHNA and CDR2 is YNFKEQ. The trim removed 3 bases at V and 3 bases at J, leaving 6 bases unmatched.

This sequence joins TRBV7-2 and TRBJ1-2, with D possibly being TRBD1 (6 bases). This CDR3 has 14 residues. The ends were cut back, 5 bases at V and 1 base at J, with 11 bases in the middle. The V gene's germline CDR1 is SGHTA and CDR2 FQGNSA. CDR3 sequence reads: CASSPRTVNYGYTF. The CDR3, as DNA: TGTGCCAGCAGCCCGCGGACAGTTAACTATGGCTACACCTTC. Full variable domain (rest looked up from reference TRBV7-2 and TRBJ1-2): GAGVSQSPSNKVTEKGKDVELRCDPISGHTALYWYRQSLGQGLEFLIYFQGNSAPDKSGLPSDRFSAERTGGSVSTLTIQRTQQEDSAVYLCASSPRTVNYGYTFGSGTRLTVV.

This chain uses TRBV7-3 with TRBJ2-6, with D perhaps TRBD1 (5 bases). V was clipped by 4 bases and J by 1 base, with 8 bases between them. This CDR3 region has 15 residues. Germline-derived CDR1 and CDR2 are SGHTA and FQGTGA. This CDR3 is CASSYRGSGANVLTF. In nucleotides, the CDR3 is TGTGCCAGCAGCTATAGGGGATCTGGGGCCAACGTCCTGACTTTC.

V is TRBV7-2 and J is TRBJ2-7; D may be TRBD1 (6 bases). The V gene lost 5 bases and the J gene lost 3 bases, with 8 bases spanning the gap. Germline V gives CDR1 SGHTA, CDR2 FQGNSA. The CDR3 loop spans 12 amino acids. CDR3 sequence: CASSVQGYEQYF. In DNA form, the CDR3 reads TGTGCCAGCAGCGTACAGGGCTACGAGCAGTACTTC.

About this clone itself: The sample has other DNA sequences that encode this CDR3 too. The chain couples TRBV5-1 to TRBJ1-2, with a possible D match to TRBD1 (5 bases). Germline assignment: CDR1 SGHRS and CDR2 YFSETQ. V was clipped by 0 bases and J by 8 bases, with 14 bases between them. The CDR3 has 14 amino acids. CDR3 nucleotides: TGCGCCAGCAGCTTGGGGCAGGGTATTGGAGGCTACACCTTC. Translated, it gives CASSLGQGIGGYTF.

This clone was seen only a few times. The CDR3 here is CASSRQGRQRGTEAFF. The CDR3 DNA sequence: TGCGCCAGCAGCCGACAGGGGCGCCAAAGGGGAACTGAAGCTTTCTTT. The rearrangement links TRBV4-1 to TRBJ1-1, with 8 nucleotides matching TRBD1. CDR1 MGHRA and CDR2 YSYEKL come from the germline V gene. CDR3 length: 16 amino acids. The V gene end was trimmed by 4 bases and the J gene end by 5 bases; junction bases not matched to a gene: 12.

This chain joins TRBV29-1 and TRBJ2-7, with a weak D call TRBD2 (5 bases). The V gene's germline CDR1 is SQVTM and CDR2 ANQGSEA. V shed 5 bases and J shed 6 bases, with 20 bases lying between them. The CDR3 has 14 amino acids. The CDR3 sequence is CSVLAALHIGEQYF. The DNA for the CDR3 is TGCAGCGTTCTAGCAGCCTTACATATTGGCGAGCAGTACTTC.

The V gene is TRBV5-1, the J gene TRBJ2-2; D uncertain. Germline V gene sequence: CDR1 SGHRS, CDR2 YFSETQ. This CDR3 contains 13 residues. The V and J ends lost 0 bases and 7 bases respectively, with 7 bases between them. The CDR3 DNA is TGCGCCAGCAGCTTGGATGGGCACGGGGAGCTGTTTTTT. Protein sequence: CASSLDGHGELFF.